Listed below are T cell receptor beta chains from one sample, sequenced in a study of CD8 T cells in ankylosing spondylitis. TCRdb used MiXCR to reprocess the 5' RACE reads, holding one entry per CDR3 protein. The sample records approximately 35,000 distinct CDR3 sequences, about an eighth being singletons. Sequenced material: synovial fluid, either unsorted or a sorted T cell fraction (not recorded which). Receptor source: a male donor with ankylosing spondylitis. The CDR3 runs from the conserved cysteine through the conserved F or W. Each record gives: J gene, D gene, CDR3 length, V gene, CDR3 protein. D genes are given only for firm matches.

J: TRBJ2-2; D: .; length: 14; V: TRBV4-3; CDR3: CASSQGINTGELFF
J: TRBJ1-4; D: .; length: 16; V: TRBV4-1; CDR3: CASSQTLRVENEKLFF
J: TRBJ2-7; D: .; length: 13; V: TRBV4-1; CDR3: CASSQFVAVEQYF
J: TRBJ2-5; D: .; length: 11; V: TRBV28; CDR3: CASSFGETQYF
J: TRBJ2-3; D: TRBD1; length: 13; V: TRBV6-4; CDR3: CASRGQGTDTQYF
J: TRBJ2-3; D: .; length: 13; V: TRBV7-2; CDR3: CASSSGVKDTQYF
J: TRBJ1-1; D: .; length: 15; V: TRBV7-9; CDR3: CASSLFGLGNTEAFF
J: TRBJ2-5; D: .; length: 13; V: TRBV7-9; CDR3: CASSGSGVETQYF
J: TRBJ2-1; D: .; length: 15; V: TRBV7-7; CDR3: CASSSYFGVWDEQFF
J: TRBJ1-2; D: .; length: 14; V: TRBV5-1; CDR3: CASSLVASNYGYTF
J: TRBJ2-1; D: .; length: 16; V: TRBV3-1; CDR3: CASSQDISDSYNEQFF
J: TRBJ2-3; D: TRBD2; length: 15; V: TRBV28; CDR3: CASKTSGGATDTQYF
J: TRBJ2-3; D: TRBD2; length: 17; V: TRBV28; CDR3: CASSSPQRGGSTDTQYF
J: TRBJ2-5; D: .; length: 16; V: TRBV7-9; CDR3: CASSLGGGVGQETQYF
J: TRBJ2-6; D: TRBD1; length: 17; V: TRBV25-1; CDR3: CASSEPVQGPGANVLTF
J: TRBJ2-7; D: .; length: 14; V: TRBV6-1; CDR3: CASKGSGEAYEQYF
J: TRBJ2-6; D: .; length: 14; V: TRBV24-1; CDR3: CATSAGAGANVLTF
J: TRBJ1-3; D: .; length: 14; V: TRBV12-3/TRBV12-4; CDR3: CASTPLPSDGTIYF
J: TRBJ1-3; D: TRBD1; length: 16; V: TRBV12-3/TRBV12-4; CDR3: CASSLTGWESGNTIYF
J: TRBJ2-7; D: TRBD2; length: 17; V: TRBV7-9; CDR3: CASSPGLAGVSSYEQYF
J: TRBJ1-2; D: TRBD1; length: 14; V: TRBV7-9; CDR3: CASSHRGVNYGYTF
J: TRBJ2-7; D: TRBD2; length: 14; V: TRBV12-3/TRBV12-4; CDR3: CASNPGGPYYEQYF
J: TRBJ2-1; D: .; length: 15; V: TRBV27; CDR3: CASSTNRISGNEQFF
J: TRBJ2-7; D: TRBD2; length: 13; V: TRBV27; CDR3: CASSPGGLLEQYF
J: TRBJ1-3; D: .; length: 15; V: TRBV7-9; CDR3: CASSPRGVSGNTIYF
J: TRBJ2-5; D: .; length: 15; V: TRBV13; CDR3: CASSLLHLKRETQYF
J: TRBJ2-3; D: TRBD2; length: 15; V: TRBV6-4; CDR3: CASSDSSGGHHTQYF
J: TRBJ2-1; D: TRBD2; length: 15; V: TRBV19; CDR3: CASSIDGGVYNEQFF
J: TRBJ1-5; D: .; length: 15; V: TRBV28; CDR3: CASSLRGEGNQPQHF
J: TRBJ2-5; D: .; length: 12; V: TRBV16; CDR3: CASSPFGETQYF
J: TRBJ2-1; D: .; length: 11; V: TRBV29-1; CDR3: CSVVLWAEQFF
J: TRBJ1-2; D: TRBD1; length: 18; V: TRBV6-5; CDR3: CASSYSKFSGQGIFGYTF
J: TRBJ2-3; D: .; length: 16; V: TRBV27; CDR3: CASSLFWGATTDTQYF
J: TRBJ2-3; D: .; length: 14; V: TRBV7-8; CDR3: CASSLWWFGQGKYF
J: TRBJ1-6; D: TRBD1; length: 14; V: TRBV28; CDR3: CASRPGQGGSPLHF
J: TRBJ2-7; D: .; length: 13; V: TRBV5-1; CDR3: CASSRGPGDEQYF
J: TRBJ2-5; D: TRBD1; length: 14; V: TRBV20-1; CDR3: CSARGQGAMETQYF
J: TRBJ2-1; D: .; length: 17; V: TRBV20-1; CDR3: CSARKGPGGGVYNEQFF